The 7 T cell receptor beta chains in this list originate from one sample, sequenced in a study of cytomegalovirus exposure and HLA in healthy donors. Primers included in the PCR were 60 Vbeta and 13 Jbeta primers. Clones were read by immunoSEQ multiplex PCR, and TCRdb kept only the in-frame ones, dropping some. The data show roughly 120,000 clones, 70% to 75% seen once. The sequenced sample was PBMCs. The source is a young woman in good health and CMV-seronegative.

This sequence joins TRBV5-1 and TRBJ2-2, with D perhaps TRBD1 (5 bases). This CDR3 comprises 16 residues. CDR1 and CDR2 (germline): SGHRS, YFSETQ. V gave up 1 base and J gave up 0 bases, with 10 bases separating them. The CDR3 loop reads CASSLYPQANTGELFF. The CDR3 DNA reads as TGCGCCAGCAGCTTGTACCCACAGGCGAACACCGGGGAGCTGTTTTTT.

The CDR3 region has the DNA TGCGCCAGCATAAAAGGGACAGAAGAAGAGACCCAGTACTTC. This codes for CASIKGTEEETQYF. The chain carries TRBV5-1 and TRBJ2-5, with 7 bases that match TRBD1. The J segment lost 3 bases and the V segment lost 6 bases, leaving 8 bases of the junction unmatched. The CDR3 length is 14 residues. Germline CDR1 reads SGHRS; CDR2 reads YFSETQ.

This clone was observed a single time. V and J are TRBV7-2 and TRBJ2-1, with unresolved D. This CDR3 has 14 residues. The germline V and J ends were trimmed by 1 base and 4 bases, with 8 bases remaining between them. Germline V gene lookup returns CDR1 SGHTA and CDR2 FQGNSA. The CDR3 here is CASSLDAVYNEQFF. CDR3 DNA: TGTGCCAGCAGCTTAGATGCAGTATACAATGAGCAGTTCTTC. Supplemented by reference TRBV7-2 and TRBJ2-1, the full variable domain reads GAGVSQSPSNKVTEKGKDVELRCDPISGHTALYWYRQSLGQGLEFLIYFQGNSAPDKSGLPSDRFSAERTGGSVSTLTIQRTQQEDSAVYLCASSLDAVYNEQFFGPGTRLTVL.

Turning to this clone: A read error may account for a junction end that differs from germline. V is TRBV7-9 and J is TRBJ1-5; 9 bases are a match to TRBD1. The germline gives CDR1 SEHNR, CDR2 FQNEAQ (reference sequence). This CDR3 is built from 15 residues. The CDR3 loop is CSSSPSRQGDQPQHF. DNA for the CDR3: TGTTCCAGCAGCCCTTCACGACAGGGGGATCAGCCCCAGCATTTT.

CDR3 sequence reads: CASKGLRGAPINEQFF. The CDR3 coding sequence is TGTGCCAGCAAAGGGCTAAGGGGTGCCCCTATCAATGAGCAGTTCTTC. This sequence joins TRBV2 and TRBJ2-1; D perhaps matches TRBD1 (5 bases). The CDR3 sequence is 16 residues long. V was trimmed by 7 bases and J by 6 bases, leaving 22 bases between them. The germline gives CDR1 SNHLY, CDR2 FYNNEI.

V is TRBV7-2 and J is TRBJ1-5, with D possibly matching TRBD1 (5 bases). The CDR3 consists of 13 residues. V was shortened by 3 bases and J by 7 bases, with 10 bases between the two germline ends. Looked up from germline, CDR1 is SGHTA and CDR2 is FQGNSA. The CDR3 coding sequence is TGTGCCAGCAGCTTCAGGGTGGACCAGCCCCAGCATTTT. This gives the protein CASSFRVDQPQHF.

V is TRBV18 and J is TRBJ1-5; 7 bases map to TRBD1. Germline V gene data show CDR1 as KGHSH and CDR2 as LQKENI. CDR3 length: 16 residues. After removal of 6 bases from V and 0 bases from J, the junction contained 8 bases not matched to a gene. DNA of the CDR3: TGTGCCAGCTCGCCAGGGACAGCCAATAGCAATCAGCCCCAGCATTTT. It codes for CASSPGTANSNQPQHF.